Listed here are 8 T cell receptor beta chains from one sample, sequenced in a study of a mutant IDH1 vaccine in newly diagnosed glioma. Profiled with immunoSEQ multiplex PCR; TCRdb holds only in-frame clones, not every one. The profile shows around 67,000 clones, 80% to 90% of them singletons. Time point reported: baseline, week 1 (first vaccination visit). Documented treatment: pre-vaccination baseline after standard-of-care therapy. The sequencing here drew on peripheral blood mononuclear cells (PBMCs), taken from a glioma patient treated with radiotherapy, temozolomide or both. These receptors originate from a woman between 18 and 29 years old with glioma. Some clones in this sample may be carry-over from other donors' samples.

The V gene is TRBV7-2, the J gene TRBJ2-7; TRBD2 matches at 9 bases. The junction had 12 bases not matched to a gene; V was cut back by 11 bases and J by 7 bases. The CDR3 covers 13 residues. In germline, CDR1 is SGHTA, CDR2 FQGNSA. In DNA form, the CDR3 reads TGTGCCTGTCGGGGCGGGGGGGCCGGAGAGCAGTACTTC. This gives the protein CACRGGGAGEQYF.

The chain links TRBV19 to TRBJ2-2, with no clear D. The V end lost 8 bases, the J end lost 0 bases, and 4 bases lay between the germline ends. Germline lookup yields CDR1 LNHDA and CDR2 SQIVND (reference sequence). There are 12 residues in the CDR3. CDR3 region: CASFPNTGELFF. The CDR3 coding sequence is TGTGCCAGTTTCCCGAACACCGGGGAGCTGTTTTTT.

J is TRBJ1-1 and V is TRBV4-2, with 9 bases matching TRBD1. Looked up from germline, CDR1 is LGHNA and CDR2 is YNFKEQ. The CDR3 covers 15 residues. The V gene end was trimmed by 3 bases and the J gene end by 4 bases; junction bases not matched to a gene: 6. CDR3 nucleotides: TGTGCCAGCAGCCATAGGACAGGGGTGGCCACTGAAGCTTTCTTT. Its protein is CASSHRTGVATEAFF.

This clone was detected only once. The rearrangement uses TRBV9 and TRBJ1-2; D uncertain. This CDR3 region has 14 residues. Germline V CDR1 and CDR2: SGDLS, YYNGEE. The V gene lost 0 bases and the J gene lost 5 bases, with 11 bases spanning the gap. DNA of the CDR3: TGTGCCAGCAGCGTAGGGGGAGGGTCATATGGCTACACCTTC. Translated: CASSVGGGSYGYTF.

Only one count was recorded for this clone. The chain joins TRBV2 to TRBJ1-6; TRBD1 matches 7 bases. From germline, CDR1 is SNHLY and CDR2 FYNNEI. CDR3 size: 16 residues. Trimming at V came to 4 bases and at J to 7 bases, leaving 10 bases not matched to a gene. In nucleotides, the CDR3 is TGTGCCAGCAGTGCAGGGTCAGGGGGTAACAATTCACCCCTCCACTTT. This translates into CASSAGSGGNNSPLHF.

For the CDR3, the DNA is TGTGCCAGCAGCGTCGGCGGGAGCGAAGAGACCCAGTACTTC. Its protein product is CASSVGGSEETQYF. V usage is TRBV9 and J usage is TRBJ2-5; 7 bases match TRBD2. Trimming at V came to 2 bases and at J to 3 bases, leaving 4 bases not matched to a gene. The germline gives CDR1 SGDLS, CDR2 YYNGEE. This CDR3 comprises 14 residues.

The V and J genes are TRBV4-1 and TRBJ2-7; no reliable D call. Germline CDR1 is MGHRA and CDR2 is YSYEKL. Trimming left V 3 bases short and J 0 bases short, with 3 bases between. This CDR3 is built from 12 residues. The CDR3 nucleotides read TGCGCCAGCAGCCATGTCTCCTACGAGCAGTACTTC. Encoded protein: CASSHVSYEQYF.

The chain carries TRBV4-1 and TRBJ1-5; D gene ambiguous. Trimming removed 4 bases at V and 7 bases at J, with 14 bases between. Germline-derived CDR1 and CDR2 are MGHRA and YSYEKL. The length of the CDR3 is 14 residues. Written as DNA, the CDR3 is TGCGCCAGCAGCCCCCTCGGAAGTTTCCAGCCCCAGCATTTT. As protein: CASSPLGSFQPQHF.